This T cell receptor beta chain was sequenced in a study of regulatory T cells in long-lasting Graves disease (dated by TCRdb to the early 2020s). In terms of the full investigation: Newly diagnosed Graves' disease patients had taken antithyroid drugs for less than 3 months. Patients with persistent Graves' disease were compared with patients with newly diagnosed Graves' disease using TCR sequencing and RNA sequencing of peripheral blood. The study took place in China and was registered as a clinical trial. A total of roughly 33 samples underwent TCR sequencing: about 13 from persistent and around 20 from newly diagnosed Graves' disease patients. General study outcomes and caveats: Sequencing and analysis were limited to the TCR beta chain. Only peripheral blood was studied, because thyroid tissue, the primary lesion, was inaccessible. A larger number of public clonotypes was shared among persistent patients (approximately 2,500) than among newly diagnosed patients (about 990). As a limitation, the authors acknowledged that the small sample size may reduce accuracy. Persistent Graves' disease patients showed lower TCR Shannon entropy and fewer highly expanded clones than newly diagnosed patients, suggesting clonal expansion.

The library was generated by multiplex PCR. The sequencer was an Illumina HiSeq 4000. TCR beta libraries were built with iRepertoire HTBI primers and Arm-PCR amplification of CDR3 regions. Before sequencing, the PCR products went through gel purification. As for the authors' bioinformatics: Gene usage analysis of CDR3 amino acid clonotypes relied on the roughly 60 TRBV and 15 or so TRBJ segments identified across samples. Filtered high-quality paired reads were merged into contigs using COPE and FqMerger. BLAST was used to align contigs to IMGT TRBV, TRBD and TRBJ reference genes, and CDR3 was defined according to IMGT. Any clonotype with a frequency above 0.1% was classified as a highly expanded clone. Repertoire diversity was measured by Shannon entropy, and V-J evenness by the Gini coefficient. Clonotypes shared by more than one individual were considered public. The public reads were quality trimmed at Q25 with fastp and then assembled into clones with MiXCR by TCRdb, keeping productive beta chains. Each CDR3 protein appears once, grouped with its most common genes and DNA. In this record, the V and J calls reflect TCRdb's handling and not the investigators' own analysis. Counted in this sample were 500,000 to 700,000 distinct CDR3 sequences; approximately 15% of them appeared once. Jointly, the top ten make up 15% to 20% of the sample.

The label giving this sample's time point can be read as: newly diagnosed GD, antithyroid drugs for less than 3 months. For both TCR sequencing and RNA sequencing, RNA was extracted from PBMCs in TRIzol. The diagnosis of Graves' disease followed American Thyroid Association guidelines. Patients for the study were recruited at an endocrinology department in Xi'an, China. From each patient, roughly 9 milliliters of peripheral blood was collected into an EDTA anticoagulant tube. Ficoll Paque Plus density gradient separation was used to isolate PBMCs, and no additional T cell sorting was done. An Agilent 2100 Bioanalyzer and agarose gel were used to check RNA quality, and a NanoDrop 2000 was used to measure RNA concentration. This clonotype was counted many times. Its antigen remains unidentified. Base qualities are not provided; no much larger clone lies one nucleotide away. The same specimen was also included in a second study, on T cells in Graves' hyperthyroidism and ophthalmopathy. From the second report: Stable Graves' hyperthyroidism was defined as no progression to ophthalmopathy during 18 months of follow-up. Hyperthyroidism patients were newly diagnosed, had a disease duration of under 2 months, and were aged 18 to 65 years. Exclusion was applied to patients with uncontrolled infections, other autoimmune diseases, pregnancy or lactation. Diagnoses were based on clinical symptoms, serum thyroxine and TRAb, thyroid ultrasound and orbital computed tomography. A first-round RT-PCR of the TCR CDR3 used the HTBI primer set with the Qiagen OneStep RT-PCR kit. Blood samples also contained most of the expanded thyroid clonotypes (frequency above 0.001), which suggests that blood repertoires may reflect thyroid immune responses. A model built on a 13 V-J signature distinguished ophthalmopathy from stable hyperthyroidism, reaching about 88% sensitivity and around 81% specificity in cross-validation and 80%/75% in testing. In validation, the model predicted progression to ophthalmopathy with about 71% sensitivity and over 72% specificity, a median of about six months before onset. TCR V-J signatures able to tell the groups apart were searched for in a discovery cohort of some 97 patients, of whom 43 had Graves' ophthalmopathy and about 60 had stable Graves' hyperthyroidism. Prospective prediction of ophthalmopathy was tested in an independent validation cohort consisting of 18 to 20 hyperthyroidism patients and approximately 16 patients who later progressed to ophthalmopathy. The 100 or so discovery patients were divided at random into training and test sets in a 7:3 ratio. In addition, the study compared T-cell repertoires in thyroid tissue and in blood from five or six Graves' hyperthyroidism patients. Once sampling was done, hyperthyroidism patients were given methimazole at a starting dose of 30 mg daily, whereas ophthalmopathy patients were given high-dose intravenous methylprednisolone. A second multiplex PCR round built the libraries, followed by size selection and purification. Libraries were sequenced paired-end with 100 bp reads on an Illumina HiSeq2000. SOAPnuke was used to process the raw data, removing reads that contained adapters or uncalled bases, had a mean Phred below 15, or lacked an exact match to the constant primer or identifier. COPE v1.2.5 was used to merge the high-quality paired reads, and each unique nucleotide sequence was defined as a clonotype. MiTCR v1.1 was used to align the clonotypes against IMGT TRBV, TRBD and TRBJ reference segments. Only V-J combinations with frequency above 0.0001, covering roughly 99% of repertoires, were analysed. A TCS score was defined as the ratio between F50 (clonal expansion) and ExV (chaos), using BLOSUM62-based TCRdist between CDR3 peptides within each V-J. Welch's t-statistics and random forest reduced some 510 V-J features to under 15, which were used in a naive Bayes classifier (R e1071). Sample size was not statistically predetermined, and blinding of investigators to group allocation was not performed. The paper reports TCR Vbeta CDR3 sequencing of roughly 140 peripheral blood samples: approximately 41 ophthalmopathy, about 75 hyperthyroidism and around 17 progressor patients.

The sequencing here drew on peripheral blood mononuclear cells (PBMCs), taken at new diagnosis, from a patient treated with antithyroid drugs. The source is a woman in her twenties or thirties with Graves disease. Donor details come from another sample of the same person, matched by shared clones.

In nucleotides, the sequence is TGTGCCAGCAGTTTGGGGGAACAGTATGGCTACACCTTC. Translated, this is CASSLGEQYGYTF. The sequence joins TRBV12-3 or TRBV12-4 to TRBJ1-2; the D gene is perhaps TRBD1, on 5 matching bases. V loses 3 bases, J loses 5 bases, and the germline ends lie 10 bases apart. The CDR3 has 13 amino acids, counting the end cysteine and phenylalanine. Left in the record is the CDR3 DNA by itself, 39 bases read in frame from the first base.